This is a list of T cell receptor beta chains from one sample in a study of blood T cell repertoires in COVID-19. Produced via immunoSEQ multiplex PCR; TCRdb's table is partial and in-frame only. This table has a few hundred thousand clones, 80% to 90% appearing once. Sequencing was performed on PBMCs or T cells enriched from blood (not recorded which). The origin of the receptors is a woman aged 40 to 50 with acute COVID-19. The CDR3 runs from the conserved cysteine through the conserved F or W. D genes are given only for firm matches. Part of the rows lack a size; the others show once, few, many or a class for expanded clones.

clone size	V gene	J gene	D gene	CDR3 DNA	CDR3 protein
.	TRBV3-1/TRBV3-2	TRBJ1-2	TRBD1	TGTGCCAGCAGCCAGGAGACAGGGAGCAACTATGGCTACACCTTC	CASSQETGSNYGYTF
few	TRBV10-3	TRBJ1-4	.	TGTGCCATCAGTGATAATGGGGCCCTGGGTGAAAAACTGTTTTTT	CAISDNGALGEKLFF
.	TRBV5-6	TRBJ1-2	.	TGTGCCAGCAGCTCCGTTGTTCTGGCGGGGAAGAGGGTCTATGGCTACACCTTC	CASSSVVLAGKRVYGYTF
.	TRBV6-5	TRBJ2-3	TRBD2	TGTGCCAGCAGCACGCTAGCGGGAAGCACAGATACGCAGTATTTT	CASSTLAGSTDTQYF
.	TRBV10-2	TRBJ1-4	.	TGCGCCAGCAGTCCCCAGGAAAAACTGTTTTTT	CASSPQEKLFF
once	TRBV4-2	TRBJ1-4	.	TGTGCCAGCAGCCAAGAAACGGCCCCCGTTGGCGGAAAACTGTTTTTT	CASSQETAPVGGKLFF
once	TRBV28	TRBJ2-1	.	TGTGCCAGCAGTGTGACAGGGGAGGGTCGAGGGGTCTACAATGAGCAGTTCTTC	CASSVTGEGRGVYNEQFF
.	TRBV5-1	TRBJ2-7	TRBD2	TGCGCCAGCAGCATGACTAGCGGGGCCTACGAGCAGTACTTC	CASSMTSGAYEQYF
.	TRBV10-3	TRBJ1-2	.	TGTGCCATCAGTGTGGCAGGTTCTAACTATGGCTACACCTTC	CAISVAGSNYGYTF
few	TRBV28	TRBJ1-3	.	TGTGCCAGCAGTTTAGACAGCTCTGGAAACACCATATATTTT	CASSLDSSGNTIYF
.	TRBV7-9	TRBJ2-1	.	TGTGCCAGCAGCTTAACAGGGAATGAGCAGTTCTTC	CASSLTGNEQFF
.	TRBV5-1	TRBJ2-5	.	TGCGCCAGCAGCTTGCTCAGGGGAGCGGAGACCCAGTACTTC	CASSLLRGAETQYF
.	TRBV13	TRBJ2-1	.	TGTGCCAGCAGCGCGATGAGGGGGAGGGCAGTGGATGAGCAGTTCTTC	CASSAMRGRAVDEQFF
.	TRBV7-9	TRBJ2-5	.	TGTGCCAGCAGCTTAGACCGAACCGGCCAAGAGACCCAGTACTTC	CASSLDRTGQETQYF
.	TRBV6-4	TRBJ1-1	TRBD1	TGTGCCAGCAGTGCAGACAGGGGGAATTCTGAAGCTTTCTTT	CASSADRGNSEAFF
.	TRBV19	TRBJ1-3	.	TGTGCCAGTAAACCCCGGACAGCCTCTGGAAACACCATATATTTT	CASKPRTASGNTIYF
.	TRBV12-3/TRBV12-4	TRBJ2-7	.	TGTGCCAGCAGTTTGGGGGGACCGTACGAGCAGTACTTC	CASSLGGPYEQYF
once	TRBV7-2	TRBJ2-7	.	TGTGCCAGCAGCTTAAACGTAGGCAGGGTACGGGACGAGCAGTACTTC	CASSLNVGRVRDEQYF